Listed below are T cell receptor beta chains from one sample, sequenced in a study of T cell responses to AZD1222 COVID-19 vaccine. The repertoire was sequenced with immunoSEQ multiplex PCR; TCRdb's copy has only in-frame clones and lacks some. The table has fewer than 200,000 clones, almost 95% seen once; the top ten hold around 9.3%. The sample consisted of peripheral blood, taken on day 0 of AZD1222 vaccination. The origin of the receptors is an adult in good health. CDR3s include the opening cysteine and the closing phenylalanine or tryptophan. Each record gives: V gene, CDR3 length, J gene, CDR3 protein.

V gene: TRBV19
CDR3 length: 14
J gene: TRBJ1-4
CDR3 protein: CASSISQSNEKLFF

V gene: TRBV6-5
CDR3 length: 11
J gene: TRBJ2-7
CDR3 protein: CASRISYEQYF

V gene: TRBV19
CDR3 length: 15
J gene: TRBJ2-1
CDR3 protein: CASRTDRQAGNEQFF

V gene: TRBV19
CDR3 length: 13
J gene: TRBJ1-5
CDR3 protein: CASTVDRGQPQHF

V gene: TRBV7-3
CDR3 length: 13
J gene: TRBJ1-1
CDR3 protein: CASSPTGTGEAFF

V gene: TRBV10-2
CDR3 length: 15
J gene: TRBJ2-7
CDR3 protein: CASSTDGQGTYEQYF

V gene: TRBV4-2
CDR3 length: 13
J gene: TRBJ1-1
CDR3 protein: CASSLGTNTEAFF

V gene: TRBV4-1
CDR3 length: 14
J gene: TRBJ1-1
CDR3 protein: CASSQDVMNTEAFF

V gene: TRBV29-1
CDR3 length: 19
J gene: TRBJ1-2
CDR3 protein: CSVENPRGRTSEQFYGYTF

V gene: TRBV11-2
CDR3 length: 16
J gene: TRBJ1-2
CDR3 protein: CASSLGTGTGPYGYTF

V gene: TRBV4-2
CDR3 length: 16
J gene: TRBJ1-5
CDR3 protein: CASSSQGVQGGQPQHF